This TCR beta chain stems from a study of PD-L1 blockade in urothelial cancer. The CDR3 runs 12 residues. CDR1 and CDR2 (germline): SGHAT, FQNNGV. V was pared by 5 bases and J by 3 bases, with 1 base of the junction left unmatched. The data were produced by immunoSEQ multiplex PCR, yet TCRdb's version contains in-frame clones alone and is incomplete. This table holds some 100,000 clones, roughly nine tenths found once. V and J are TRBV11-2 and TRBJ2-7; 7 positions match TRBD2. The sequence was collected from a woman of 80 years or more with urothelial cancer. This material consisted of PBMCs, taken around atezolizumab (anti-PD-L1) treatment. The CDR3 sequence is CASSRGVYEQYF. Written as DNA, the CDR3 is TGTGCCAGCAGCCGGGGGGTCTACGAGCAGTACTTC.